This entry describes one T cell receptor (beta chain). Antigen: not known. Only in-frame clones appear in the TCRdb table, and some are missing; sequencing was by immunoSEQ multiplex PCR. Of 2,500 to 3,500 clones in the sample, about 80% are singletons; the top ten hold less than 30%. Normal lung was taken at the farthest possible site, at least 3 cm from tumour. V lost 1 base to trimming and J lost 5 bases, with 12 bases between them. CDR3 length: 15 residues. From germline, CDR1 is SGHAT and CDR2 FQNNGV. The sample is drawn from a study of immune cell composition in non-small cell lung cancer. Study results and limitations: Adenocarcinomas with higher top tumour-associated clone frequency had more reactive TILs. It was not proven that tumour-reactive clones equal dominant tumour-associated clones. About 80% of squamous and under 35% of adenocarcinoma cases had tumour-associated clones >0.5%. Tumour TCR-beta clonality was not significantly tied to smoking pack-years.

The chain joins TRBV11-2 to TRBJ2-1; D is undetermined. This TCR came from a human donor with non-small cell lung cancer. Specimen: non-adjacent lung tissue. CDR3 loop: CASSLALLTNNEQFF. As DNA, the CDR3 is TGTGCCAGCAGCTTAGCGCTTCTAACCAACAATGAGCAGTTCTTC.